This TCR beta chain comes out of a study of OX40 agonist ivuxolimab in advanced cancers. The overall study: Three individuals attained partial responses, comprising one hepatocellular carcinoma case and two cutaneous melanoma cases.

Findings and caveats of the study: The average count of expanded clones was higher among CD8+ T cells than among CD4+. The CD4+ and CD8+ T cells in the blood had expanded clonally by week 6 at 0.1 to 3.0 mg/kg.

Remarks on this clone: Its antigen remains unknown.

Here immunoSEQ multiplex PCR was the method, and the copy in TCRdb shows in-frame clones only, minus some. The top ten clones hold under 2% of a sample with 70,000 to 90,000 clones, around four fifths of them seen once. This CDR3 has 13 residues. Trimming removed 6 bases from V and 4 bases from J, with 10 bases in between. Germline V gene sequence: CDR1 MGHDK, CDR2 SYGVNS. Enrollment shut out patients with autoimmune disease history or systemic immunosuppression. The sample was CD4+ or CD8+ T cells sorted from blood, taken in a trial of the OX40 agonist ivuxolimab. This TCR was sampled from an adult with an advanced solid tumor such as melanoma, head and neck, liver or kidney cancer. V usage is TRBV25-1 and J usage is TRBJ2-1; D is perhaps TRBD1 (5 bases). The CDR3 sequence is CASSSTGYNEQFF. The CDR3 region has the DNA TGTGCCAGCAGCTCCACAGGATACAATGAGCAGTTCTTC.